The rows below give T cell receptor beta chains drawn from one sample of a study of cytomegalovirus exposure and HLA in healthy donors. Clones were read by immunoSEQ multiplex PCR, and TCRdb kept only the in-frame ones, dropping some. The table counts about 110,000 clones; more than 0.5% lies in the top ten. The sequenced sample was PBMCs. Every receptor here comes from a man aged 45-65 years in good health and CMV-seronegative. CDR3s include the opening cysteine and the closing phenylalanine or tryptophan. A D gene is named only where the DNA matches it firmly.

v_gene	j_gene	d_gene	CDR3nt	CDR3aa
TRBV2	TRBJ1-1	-	TGTGCCAGCAGCCCATGGGGGGGTGAAGCTTTCTTT	CASSPWGGEAFF
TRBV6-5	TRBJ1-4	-	TGTGCCAGCAGTTCGAACAGAAATGAAAAACTGTTTTTT	CASSSNRNEKLFF
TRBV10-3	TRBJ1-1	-	TGTGCCACCCGGCCCAACCGGGACACTGAAGCTTTCTTT	CATRPNRDTEAFF
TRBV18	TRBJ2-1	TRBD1	TGTGCCGCTGCCTCGGGACAGAATGAGCGGTTCTTC	CAAASGQNERFF
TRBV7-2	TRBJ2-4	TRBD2	TGTGCCAGCAGCTTCACTAGCGGCCTGCGTGGGAACATTCAGTACTTC	CASSFTSGLRGNIQYF
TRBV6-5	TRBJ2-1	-	TGTGCCAGCAGTTACTCCCAGGGAACGGCCAATGAGCAGTTCTTC	CASSYSQGTANEQFF
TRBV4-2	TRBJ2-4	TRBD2	TGTGCCAGCAGCCCTCGGGGGGTAGCCAAAAACATTCAGTACTTC	CASSPRGVAKNIQYF
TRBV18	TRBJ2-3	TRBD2	TGTGCCAGCTCACCCCCGGGACTAGCGGGAGGCGCGGCAGATACGCAGTATTTT	CASSPPGLAGGAADTQYF
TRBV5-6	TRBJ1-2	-	TGTGCCAGCAGCAGGGGGAGTACTAACTATGGCTACACCTTC	CASSRGSTNYGYTF
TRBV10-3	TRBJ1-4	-	TGTGCCATCAGTGAGTACTCACCACAGGGTGGGGAAAAACTGTTTTTT	CAISEYSPQGGEKLFF
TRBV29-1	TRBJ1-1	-	TGCAGCGTTCTTTTCGATCTTGCGGGGCGGAACACTGAAGCTTTCTTT	CSVLFDLAGRNTEAFF
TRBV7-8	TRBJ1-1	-	TGTGCCAGCAGCTTACCTAGAGCTGAAGCTTTCTTT	CASSLPRAEAFF
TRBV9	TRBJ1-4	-	TGTGCCAGCAGTCCTAGCGGGATGTATGGAGAAAAACTGTTTTTT	CASSPSGMYGEKLFF
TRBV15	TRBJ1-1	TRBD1	TGTGCCACCAGCAGGCAGGAGACAGGGGGGCTCGAAGCTTTCTTT	CATSRQETGGLEAFF
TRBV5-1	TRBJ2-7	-	TGCGCCAGCAGCTTAGGGGAAGCTCCCTACGAGCAGTACTTC	CASSLGEAPYEQYF
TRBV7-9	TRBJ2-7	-	TGTGCCAGCAGCTTAGGGGGGCGGGCCCCGGACTACGAGCAGTACTTC	CASSLGGRAPDYEQYF
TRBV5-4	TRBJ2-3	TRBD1	TGTGCCAGCAGCTCGGGACAGGGCTCATTTCGAGGCACAGATACGCAGTATTTT	CASSSGQGSFRGTDTQYF
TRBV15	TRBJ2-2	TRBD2	TGTGCCACCAGCAGAGTACTAGCGGGAGGGTCCGGGGAGCTGTTTTTT	CATSRVLAGGSGELFF
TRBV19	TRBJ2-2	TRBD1	TGTGCCAGTAGAGGGGACAGGGGGTTCTCAGTGAACACCGGGGAGCTGTTTTTT	CASRGDRGFSVNTGELFF
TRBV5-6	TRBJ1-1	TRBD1	TGTGCCAGCAGTTCGACAGGGGTGGCTGAAGCTTTCTTT	CASSSTGVAEAFF
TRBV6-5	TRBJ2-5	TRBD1	TGTGCCAGCAGTCGGGGACAGTGGGAGACCCAGTACTTC	CASSRGQWETQYF
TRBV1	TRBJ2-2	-	TGCACCAGCAGCCAAGATCGGTTAGCGGGGGGAACGAACACCGGGGAGCTGTTTTTT	CTSSQDRLAGGTNTGELFF
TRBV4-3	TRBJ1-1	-	TGCGCCAGCAGCCAAGTGAATCAGGGTCTCTATCGCGACACTGAAGCTTTCTTT	CASSQVNQGLYRDTEAFF
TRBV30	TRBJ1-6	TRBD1	TGTGCCTGGAGTGTTGTGACAGGGGCTTCACCCCTCCACTTT	CAWSVVTGASPLHF
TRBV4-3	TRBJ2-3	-	TGCGCCAGCAGCCAAGAACATGACAGTTTCTTTCGCACAGATACGCAGTATTTT	CASSQEHDSFFRTDTQYF
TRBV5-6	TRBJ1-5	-	TGTGCCAGCAGCTTGGCCAAAGGGGTTTATAGCAATCAGCCCCAGCATTTT	CASSLAKGVYSNQPQHF
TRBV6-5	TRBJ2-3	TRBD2	TGTGCCAGCAGTTACTCCCTAGCGGGGTTCACAGATACGCAGTATTTT	CASSYSLAGFTDTQYF
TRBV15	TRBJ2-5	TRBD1	TGTGCCACCAGCAGGATGATCGGGACAGGGGCGGAAGAGACCCAGTACTTC	CATSRMIGTGAEETQYF
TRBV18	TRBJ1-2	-	TGTGCCAGCTCACCGGCCCAAGGTGGACAAACTCTATATGGCTACACCTTC	CASSPAQGGQTLYGYTF
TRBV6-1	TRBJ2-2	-	TGTGCCAGCAGTGAAGTGATCGGGGGACCTACCGGGGAGCTGTTTTTT	CASSEVIGGPTGELFF
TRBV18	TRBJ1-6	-	TGTGCCACCTCCGGTTTCGCGGCAGCCTATAATTCACCCCTCCACTTT	CATSGFAAAYNSPLHF
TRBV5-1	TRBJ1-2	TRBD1	TGCGCCAGCAGTTTCGGGACAGGGAATGGCTACACCTTC	CASSFGTGNGYTF
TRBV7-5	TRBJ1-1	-	TGTGCCAGAAGCCGACAGGGGCTGAACACTGAAGCTTTCTTT	CARSRQGLNTEAFF
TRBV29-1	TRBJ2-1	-	TGCAGCGTTGGGTCCGGGGACATTGAGCAGTTCTTC	CSVGSGDIEQFF
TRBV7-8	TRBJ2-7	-	TGTGCCAGCAGCCCCTGGGGGCTCGATACCTACGAGCAGTACTTC	CASSPWGLDTYEQYF
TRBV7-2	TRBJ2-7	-	TGTGCCAGCAGCCTCAGCTCCTACGAGCAGTACTTC	CASSLSSYEQYF
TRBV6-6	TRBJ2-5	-	TGTGCCAGCAGTTATGGGCCTGCTCAAGAGACCCAGTACTTC	CASSYGPAQETQYF
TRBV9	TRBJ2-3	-	TGTGCCAGCAGCGTCGGTCTCCCAGATACGCAGTATTTT	CASSVGLPDTQYF
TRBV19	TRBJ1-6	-	TGTGCCAGTAGTAACGGGAGGGAGTCACCCCTCCACTTT	CASSNGRESPLHF
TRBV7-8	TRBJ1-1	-	TGTGCCAGCAGCTCACCGGGGGGGAGTAAAGCTTTCTTT	CASSSPGGSKAFF
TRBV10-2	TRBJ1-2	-	TGCGCCAGCAGTGACAGTAACTATGGCTACACCTTC	CASSDSNYGYTF
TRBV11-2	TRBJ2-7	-	TGTGCCAGCAGCAAAGGACAGAACTACGAGCAGTACTTC	CASSKGQNYEQYF
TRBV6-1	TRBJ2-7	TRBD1	TGTGCCAGCAGTACAAGACAGGGTCAGCAGTACTTC	CASSTRQGQQYF
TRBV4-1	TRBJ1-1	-	TGCGCCAGCAGCCAAGATTACGGGACTGAAGCTTTCTTT	CASSQDYGTEAFF
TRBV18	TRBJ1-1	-	TGTGCCAGCTCACCTCCACCACAGGGAGTGCGGAACACTGAAGCTTTCTTT	CASSPPPQGVRNTEAFF
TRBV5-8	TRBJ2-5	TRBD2	TGTGCCAGCAGTACGGGACTAGCGGGGGGGTCCGAGACCCAGTACTTC	CASSTGLAGGSETQYF
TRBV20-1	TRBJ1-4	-	TGCAGTGCTTTAATACAGGAAAAACTGTTTTTT	CSALIQEKLFF
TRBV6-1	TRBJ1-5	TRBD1	TGTGCCAGCAGTGTAGCGCAGGGGGACAATCAGCCCCAGCATTTT	CASSVAQGDNQPQHF
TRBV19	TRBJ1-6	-	TGTGCCAGTAGTATAAAGGCTCGGGCACCCCTCCACTTT	CASSIKARAPLHF
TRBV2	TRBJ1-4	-	TGTGCCAGCAGTGACAGGTCGACTAATGAAAAACTGTTTTTT	CASSDRSTNEKLFF
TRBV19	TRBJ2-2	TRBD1	TGTGCCAGTAGCAGAAGGACAGGGTTCGCGAACACCGGGGAGCTGTTTTTT	CASSRRTGFANTGELFF
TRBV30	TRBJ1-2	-	TGTGCCTGGGCGGAAGGGGCCTATGGCTACACCTTC	CAWAEGAYGYTF
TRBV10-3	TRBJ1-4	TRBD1	TGTGCCATCAGCGAGGGACAGGGTGGAGAAAAACTGTTTTTT	CAISEGQGGEKLFF
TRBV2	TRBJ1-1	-	TGTGCCAAACAAGGGGCACCTGAAGCTTTCTTT	CAKQGAPEAFF
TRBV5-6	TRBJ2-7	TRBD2	TGTGCCAGCAGCAATGGGGCGACTAGCGGGAGTTCTTACGAGCAGTACTTC	CASSNGATSGSSYEQYF